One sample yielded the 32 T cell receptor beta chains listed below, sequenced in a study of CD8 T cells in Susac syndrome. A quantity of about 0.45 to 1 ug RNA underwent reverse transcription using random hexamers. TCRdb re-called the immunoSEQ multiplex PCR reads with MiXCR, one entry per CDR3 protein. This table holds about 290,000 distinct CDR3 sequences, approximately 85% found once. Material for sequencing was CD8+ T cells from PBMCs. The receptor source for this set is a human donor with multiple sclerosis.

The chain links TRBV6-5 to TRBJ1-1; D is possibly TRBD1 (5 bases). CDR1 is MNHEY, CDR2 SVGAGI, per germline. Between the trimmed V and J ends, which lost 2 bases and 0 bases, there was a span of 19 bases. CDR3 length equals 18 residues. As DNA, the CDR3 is TGTGCCAGCAGTTACGAGGGTTTCGGGGCTGGCGTGAACACTGAAGCTTTCTTT. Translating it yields CASSYEGFGAGVNTEAFF.

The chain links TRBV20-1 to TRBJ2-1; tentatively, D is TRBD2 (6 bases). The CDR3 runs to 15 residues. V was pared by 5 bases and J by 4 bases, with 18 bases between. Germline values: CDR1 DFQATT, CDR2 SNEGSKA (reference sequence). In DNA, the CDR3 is TGCAGTGCTGCCCTGACGGGAGCGGTTTACAATGAGCAGTTCTTC. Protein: CSAALTGAVYNEQFF.

The DNA for the CDR3 is TGCGCCAGCAGCCAGGGGACAGCAATTGTTAGCACAGATACGCAGTATTTT. It yields the protein CASSQGTAIVSTDTQYF. V gene TRBV4-3 combines with J gene TRBJ2-3, with TRBD1 matching 7 bases. The V and J ends lost 3 bases and 0 bases, in that order; junction bases with no gene match: 9. This CDR3 is built from 17 residues. CDR1 is LGHNA and CDR2 is YSLEER in the germline V gene.

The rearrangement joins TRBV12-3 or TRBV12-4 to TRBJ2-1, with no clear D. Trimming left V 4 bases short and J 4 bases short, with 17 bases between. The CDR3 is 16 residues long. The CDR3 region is CASSSQPKQTYNEQFF. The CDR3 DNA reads TGTGCCAGCAGTTCCCAACCAAAACAGACTTACAATGAGCAGTTCTTC.

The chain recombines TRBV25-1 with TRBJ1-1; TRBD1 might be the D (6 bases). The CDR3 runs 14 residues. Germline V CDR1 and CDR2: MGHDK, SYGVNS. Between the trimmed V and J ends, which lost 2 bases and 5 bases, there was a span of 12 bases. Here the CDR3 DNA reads TGTGCCAGCAGTGAAGGACAGTATAGGACTGAAGCTTTCTTT. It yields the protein CASSEGQYRTEAFF.

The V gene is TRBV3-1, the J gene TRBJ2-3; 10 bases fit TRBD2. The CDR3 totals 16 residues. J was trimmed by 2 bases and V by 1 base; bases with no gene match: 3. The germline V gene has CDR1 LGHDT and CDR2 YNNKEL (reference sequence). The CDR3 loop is CASSQGTSGYTDTQYF. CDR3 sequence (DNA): TGTGCCAGCAGCCAAGGGACTAGCGGATACACAGATACGCAGTATTTT.

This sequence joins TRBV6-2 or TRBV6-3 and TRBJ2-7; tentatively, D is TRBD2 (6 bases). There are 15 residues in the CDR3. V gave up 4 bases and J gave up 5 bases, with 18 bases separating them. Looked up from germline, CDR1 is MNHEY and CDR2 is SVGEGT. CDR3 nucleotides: TGTGCCAGCAGTTCAACGCGCGGGGTCGCCCACGAGCAGTACTTC. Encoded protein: CASSSTRGVAHEQYF.

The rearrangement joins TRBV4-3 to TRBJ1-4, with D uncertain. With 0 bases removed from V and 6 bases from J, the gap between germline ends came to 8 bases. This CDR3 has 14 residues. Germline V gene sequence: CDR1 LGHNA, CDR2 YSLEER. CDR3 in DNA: TGCGCCAGCAGCCAAGAAATTTCGGATGAAAAACTGTTTTTT. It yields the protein CASSQEISDEKLFF.

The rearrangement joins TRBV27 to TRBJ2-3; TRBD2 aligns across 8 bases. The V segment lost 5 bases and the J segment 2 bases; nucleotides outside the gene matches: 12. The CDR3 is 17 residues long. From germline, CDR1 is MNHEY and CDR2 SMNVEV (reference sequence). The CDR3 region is CASSTDSLAGPTDTQYF. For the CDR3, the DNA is TGTGCCAGCAGTACTGATTCCTTAGCGGGGCCCACAGATACGCAGTATTTT.

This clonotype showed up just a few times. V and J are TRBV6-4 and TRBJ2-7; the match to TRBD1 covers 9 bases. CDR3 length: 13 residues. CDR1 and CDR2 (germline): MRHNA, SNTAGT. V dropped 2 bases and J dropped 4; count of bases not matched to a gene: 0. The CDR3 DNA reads TGTGCCAGCAGTGACGGACAGGGGTACGAGCAGTACTTC. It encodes CASSDGQGYEQYF.

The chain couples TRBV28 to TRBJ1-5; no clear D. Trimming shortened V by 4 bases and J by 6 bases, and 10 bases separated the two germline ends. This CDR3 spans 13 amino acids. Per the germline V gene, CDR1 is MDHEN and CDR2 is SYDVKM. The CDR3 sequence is CASSYSLGQPQHF. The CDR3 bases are TGTGCCAGCAGTTATTCATTGGGTCAGCCCCAGCATTTT.

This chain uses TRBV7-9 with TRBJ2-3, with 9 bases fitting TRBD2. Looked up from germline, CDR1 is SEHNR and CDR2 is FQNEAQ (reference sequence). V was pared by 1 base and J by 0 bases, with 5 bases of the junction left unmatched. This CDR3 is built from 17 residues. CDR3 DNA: TGTGCCAGCAGCTTAGGGGCTAGCGGGACTAGCACAGATACGCAGTATTTT. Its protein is CASSLGASGTSTDTQYF.

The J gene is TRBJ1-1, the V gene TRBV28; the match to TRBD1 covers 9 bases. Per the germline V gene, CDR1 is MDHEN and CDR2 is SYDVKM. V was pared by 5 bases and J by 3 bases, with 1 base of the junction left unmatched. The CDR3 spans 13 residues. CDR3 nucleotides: TGTGCCAGCAGTGGACAGGGGTACACTGAAGCTTTCTTT. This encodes CASSGQGYTEAFF.

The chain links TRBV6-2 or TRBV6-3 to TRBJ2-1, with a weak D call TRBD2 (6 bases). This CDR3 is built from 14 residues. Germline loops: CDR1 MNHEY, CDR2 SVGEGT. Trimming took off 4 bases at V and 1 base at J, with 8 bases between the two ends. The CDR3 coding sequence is TGTGCCAGCAGTTCCCGGGAGTCCTACAATGAGCAGTTCTTC. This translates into CASSSRESYNEQFF.

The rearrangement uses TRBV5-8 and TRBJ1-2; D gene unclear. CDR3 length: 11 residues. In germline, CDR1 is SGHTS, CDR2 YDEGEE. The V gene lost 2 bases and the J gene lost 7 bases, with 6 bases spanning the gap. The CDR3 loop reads CASSFAVGYTF. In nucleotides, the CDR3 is TGTGCCAGCAGCTTTGCGGTTGGCTACACCTTC.

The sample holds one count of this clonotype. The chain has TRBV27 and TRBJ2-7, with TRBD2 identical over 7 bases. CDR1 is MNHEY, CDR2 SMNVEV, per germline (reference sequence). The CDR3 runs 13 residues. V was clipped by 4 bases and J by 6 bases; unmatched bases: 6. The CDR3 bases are TGTGCCAGCAGTTGGGGGGGGGACGGCGAGCAGTACTTC. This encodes CASSWGGDGEQYF.

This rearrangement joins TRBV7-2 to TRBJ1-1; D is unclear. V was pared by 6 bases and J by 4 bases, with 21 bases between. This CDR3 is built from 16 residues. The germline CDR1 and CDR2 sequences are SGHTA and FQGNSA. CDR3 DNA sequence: TGTGCCAGCAGGTTACTACCCGACGGGATCGGCACTGAAGCTTTCTTT. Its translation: CASRLLPDGIGTEAFF.

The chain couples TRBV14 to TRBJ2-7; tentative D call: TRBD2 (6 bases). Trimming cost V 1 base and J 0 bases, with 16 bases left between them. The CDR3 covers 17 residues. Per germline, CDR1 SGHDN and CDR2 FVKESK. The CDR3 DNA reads TGTGCCAGCAGCCAAGGCCCGGACTACCTGAGCTCCTACGAGCAGTACTTC. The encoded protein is CASSQGPDYLSSYEQYF.

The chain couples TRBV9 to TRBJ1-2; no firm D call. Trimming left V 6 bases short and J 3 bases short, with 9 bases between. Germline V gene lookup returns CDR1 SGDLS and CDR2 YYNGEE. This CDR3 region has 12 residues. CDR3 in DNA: TGTGCCAGCATGGGCGAGGACTATGGCTACACCTTC. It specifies CASMGEDYGYTF.

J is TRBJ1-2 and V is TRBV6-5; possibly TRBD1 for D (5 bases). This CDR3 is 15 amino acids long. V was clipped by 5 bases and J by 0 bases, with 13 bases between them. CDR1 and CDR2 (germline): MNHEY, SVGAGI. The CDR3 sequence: CASSLMTATNYGYTF. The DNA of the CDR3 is TGTGCCAGCAGTCTGATGACAGCTACTAACTATGGCTACACCTTC.

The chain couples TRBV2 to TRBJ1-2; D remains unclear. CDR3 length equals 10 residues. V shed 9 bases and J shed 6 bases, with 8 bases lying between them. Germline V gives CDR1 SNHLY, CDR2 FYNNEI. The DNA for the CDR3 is TGTGCCAGAAACTGGCATGGCTACACCTTC. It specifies CARNWHGYTF.

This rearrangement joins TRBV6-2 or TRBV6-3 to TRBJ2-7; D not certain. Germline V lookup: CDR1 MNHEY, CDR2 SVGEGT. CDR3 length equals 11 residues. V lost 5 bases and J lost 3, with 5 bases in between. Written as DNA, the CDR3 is TGTGCCAGCAGTGAAGACTACGAGCAGTACTTC. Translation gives CASSEDYEQYF.

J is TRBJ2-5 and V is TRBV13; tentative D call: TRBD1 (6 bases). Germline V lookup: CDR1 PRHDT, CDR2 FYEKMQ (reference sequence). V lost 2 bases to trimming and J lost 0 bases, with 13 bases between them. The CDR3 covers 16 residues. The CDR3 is CASSLLQGSNQETQYF. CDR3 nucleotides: TGTGCCAGCAGCTTACTACAGGGAAGTAACCAAGAGACCCAGTACTTC. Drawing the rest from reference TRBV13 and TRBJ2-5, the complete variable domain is AAGVIQSPRHLIKEKRETATLKCYPIPRHDTVYWYQQGPGQDPQFLISFYEKMQSDKGSIPDRFSAQQFSDYHSELNMSSLELGDSALYFCASSLLQGSNQETQYFGPGTRLLVL.

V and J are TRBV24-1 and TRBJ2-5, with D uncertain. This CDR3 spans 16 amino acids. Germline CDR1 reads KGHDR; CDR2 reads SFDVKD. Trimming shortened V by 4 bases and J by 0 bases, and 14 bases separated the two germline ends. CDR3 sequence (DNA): TGTGCCACCAGTGACTATCAGGTCGCCAACCAAGAGACCCAGTACTTC. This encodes CATSDYQVANQETQYF.

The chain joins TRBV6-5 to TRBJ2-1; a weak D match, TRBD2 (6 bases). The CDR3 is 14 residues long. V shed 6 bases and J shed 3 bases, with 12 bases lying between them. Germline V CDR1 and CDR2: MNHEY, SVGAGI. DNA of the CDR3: TGTGCCAGCAGGGGACCGGACTACTACAATGAGCAGTTCTTC. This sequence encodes CASRGPDYYNEQFF.

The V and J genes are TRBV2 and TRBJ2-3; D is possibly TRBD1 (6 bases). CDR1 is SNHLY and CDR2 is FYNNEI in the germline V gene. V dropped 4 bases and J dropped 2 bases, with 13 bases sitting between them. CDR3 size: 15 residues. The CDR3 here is CASSGAQGFTDTQYF. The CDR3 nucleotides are TGTGCCAGCAGTGGAGCACAGGGTTTCACAGATACGCAGTATTTT.

CDR3 DNA sequence: TGTGCCAGCAGTTTCTTTGCTAGCTCCTACAATGAGCAGTTCTTC. Translation gives CASSFFASSYNEQFF. V is TRBV12-3 or TRBV12-4 and J is TRBJ2-1; D is unresolved. The CDR3 contains 15 residues. V lost 3 bases and J 0 bases, leaving 9 bases between the germline ends.

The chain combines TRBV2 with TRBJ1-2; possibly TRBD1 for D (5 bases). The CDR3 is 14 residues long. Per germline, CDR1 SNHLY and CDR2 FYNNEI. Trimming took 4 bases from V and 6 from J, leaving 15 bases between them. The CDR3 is CASSVGREKDGYTF. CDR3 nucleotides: TGTGCCAGCAGTGTTGGCAGGGAAAAGGATGGCTACACCTTC.

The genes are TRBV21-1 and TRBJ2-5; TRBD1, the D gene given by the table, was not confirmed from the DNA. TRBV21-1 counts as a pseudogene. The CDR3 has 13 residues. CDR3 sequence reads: CASSKEGGLGGYF. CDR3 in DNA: TGTGCCAGCAGCAAAGAGGGCGGCCTTGGGGGGTACTTC.

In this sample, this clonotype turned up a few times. The CDR3 protein is CASSLTGAGVEAFF. CDR3 sequence (DNA): TGCGCCAGCAGCTTGACAGGGGCCGGGGTAGAAGCTTTCTTT. The chain uses TRBV5-1 and TRBJ1-1; 7 bases line up with TRBD1. Germline loops: CDR1 SGHRS, CDR2 YFSETQ. This CDR3 is built from 14 residues. V lost 1 base, J lost 8 bases, and 8 bases stayed unmatched.

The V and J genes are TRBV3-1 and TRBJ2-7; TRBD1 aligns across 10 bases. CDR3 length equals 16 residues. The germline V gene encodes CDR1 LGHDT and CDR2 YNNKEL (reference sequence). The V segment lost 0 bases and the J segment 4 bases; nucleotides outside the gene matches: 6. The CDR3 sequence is CASSQEAGDRGYEQYF. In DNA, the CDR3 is TGTGCCAGCAGCCAAGAAGCGGGGGACAGGGGATACGAGCAGTACTTC.

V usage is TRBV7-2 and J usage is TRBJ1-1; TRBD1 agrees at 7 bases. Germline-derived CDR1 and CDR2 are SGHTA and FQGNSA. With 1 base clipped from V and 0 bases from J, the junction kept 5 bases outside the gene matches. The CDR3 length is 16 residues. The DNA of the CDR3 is TGTGCCAGCAGCTTAGAGGCAGGGGGAATGAACACTGAAGCTTTCTTT. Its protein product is CASSLEAGGMNTEAFF.